Listed below are T cell receptor beta chains from one sample, sequenced in a study of shared clonotypes between healthy human individuals. The protocol was immunoSEQ multiplex PCR, while the TCRdb copy is restricted to in-frame clones and leaves out a portion. The table has hundreds of thousands of clones, about three quarters seen once; the top ten hold 1.5% to 2%. Sequencing was carried out using memory CD4+ T cells sorted from blood. The receptors here all came from a woman aged 25 to 39 in good health. Each CDR3 is given with its conserved first and last residue. The D gene is left open where the match is weak. For some rows the clone size is stated as once, few or many, or as a class when expanded; others skip it.

TRBD2	NA	TRBJ2-1	TRBV7-2	TGTGCCAGCAGCTTAGGGCGGGGACTAGCGGGAGCTAGGTACAATGAGCAGTTCTTC	CASSLGRGLAGARYNEQFF
NA	once	TRBJ2-7	TRBV6-6	TGTGCCAGCAGGACAGCCGGGACTCTGTTCGAGCAGTACTTC	CASRTAGTLFEQYF
TRBD1	NA	TRBJ2-7	TRBV6-1	TGTGCCAGCAAGGGACAGGCACTGTCCTACGAGCAGTACTTC	CASKGQALSYEQYF
NA	once	TRBJ2-5	TRBV19	TGTGCCAGTAGTATCGGTCAGGGGGGTCAAGAGACCCAGTACTTC	CASSIGQGGQETQYF
TRBD1	NA	TRBJ1-5	TRBV7-2	TGTGCCAGCAGCTTAAGGGGGCAGGGCGACAATCAGCCCCAGCATTTT	CASSLRGQGDNQPQHF
TRBD2	NA	TRBJ2-3	TRBV11-3	TGTGCCAGCAGCTTAGGACACCGGGAGCGGGAAGATACGCAGTATTTT	CASSLGHREREDTQYF
TRBD2	NA	TRBJ2-3	TRBV9	TGTGCCAGCAGCGTACTAGCGGGAGGCCCCACAGATACGCAGTATTTT	CASSVLAGGPTDTQYF
NA	NA	TRBJ1-5	TRBV19	TGTGCCAGTACCCCGGGCAGAAATCAGCCCCAGCATTTT	CASTPGRNQPQHF
NA	many	TRBJ2-7	TRBV27	TGTGCCAGCAGTTTAAACCGCCGGGAGCAGTACTTC	CASSLNRREQYF
TRBD1	few	TRBJ1-5	TRBV28	TGTGCCAGCAGTCTGCCTCCGGGACAGGGGTTCCATCAGCCCCAGCATTTT	CASSLPPGQGFHQPQHF
TRBD1	once	TRBJ2-7	TRBV7-2	TGTGCCAGCAGCTTAGAGGCAGGGGGATCCTACGAGCAGTACTTC	CASSLEAGGSYEQYF
TRBD2	NA	TRBJ2-7	TRBV9	TGTGCCAGCAGCGTATCCGGGACTAGCGGGGAGCTATACTTC	CASSVSGTSGELYF
NA	NA	TRBJ2-1	TRBV6-5	TGTGCCAGCAGTTACGGGTCTAGCTCCTACAATGAGCAGTTCTTC	CASSYGSSSYNEQFF
NA	NA	TRBJ1-6	TRBV5-8	TGTGCCAGCAGCAGGACCGGACAGATTAATTCACCCCTCCACTTT	CASSRTGQINSPLHF
NA	NA	TRBJ1-1	TRBV19	TGTGCCAGTACCACCCAATTAAACACTGAAGCTTTCTTT	CASTTQLNTEAFF
TRBD2	NA	TRBJ2-2	TRBV5-5	TGTGCCAGCAGCCCCGGGACTAGCGGGAGTAGAGGGGAGCTGTTTTTT	CASSPGTSGSRGELFF
TRBD1	NA	TRBJ2-5	TRBV5-4	TGTGCCAGCAGCTTCGGACAGGGGGTCGGAGAGACCCAGTACTTC	CASSFGQGVGETQYF
NA	NA	TRBJ2-3	TRBV25-1	TGTGCCAGCACCACAGGAGGTAGCGGCCTTACGCAGTATTTT	CASTTGGSGLTQYF
NA	NA	TRBJ1-5	TRBV30	TGTGCCTGGAGCACACAGGAGAATCAGCCCCAGCATTTT	CAWSTQENQPQHF
NA	medium-sized	TRBJ2-7	TRBV13	TGTGCCAGCAGCCCGATTCCGGGACAGGGAACTTGGCGGGAGGGAGGCTACGAGCAGTACTTC	CASSPIPGQGTWREGGYEQYF
NA	NA	TRBJ1-5	TRBV7-2	TGTGCCAGCAGCTTAGTCGCCGGGACGGGAGGACAGCCCCAGCATTTT	CASSLVAGTGGQPQHF
TRBD1	NA	TRBJ1-2	TRBV28	TGTGCCAGCAGTTCCAGGGGGGCTTACTATGGCTACACCTTC	CASSSRGAYYGYTF